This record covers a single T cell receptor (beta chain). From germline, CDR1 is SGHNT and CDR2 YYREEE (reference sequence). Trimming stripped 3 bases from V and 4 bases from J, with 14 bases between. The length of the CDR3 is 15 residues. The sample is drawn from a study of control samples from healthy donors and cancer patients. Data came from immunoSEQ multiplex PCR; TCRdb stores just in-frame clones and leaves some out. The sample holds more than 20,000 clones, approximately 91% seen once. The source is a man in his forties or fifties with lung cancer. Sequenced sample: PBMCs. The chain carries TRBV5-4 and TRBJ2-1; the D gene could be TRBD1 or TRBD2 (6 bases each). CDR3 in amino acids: CASSSPGGPYNEQFF. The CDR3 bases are TGTGCCAGCAGCTCCCCCGGGGGCCCGTACAATGAGCAGTTCTTC.